This is a list of T cell receptor beta chains from one sample in a study of radiotherapy plus CTLA-4 blockade in lung cancer. Sequencing used immunoSEQ multiplex PCR; TCRdb keeps in-frame clones, though not all of them. The table lists tens of thousands of clones, around 83% of them singletons. This material consisted of peripheral blood, taken from a patient treated with radiotherapy plus ipilimumab. The receptors come from a human donor with non-small cell lung cancer that progressed on radiotherapy plus ipilimumab. CDR3s include the opening cysteine and the closing phenylalanine or tryptophan. D genes are given only for firm matches. Rows give clone size only sometimes, using once, few, many, or a class for an expanded clone.

clone_size	v_call	d_call	j_call	cdr3_nt	cdr3_aa
.	TRBV5-1	TRBD1	TRBJ2-5	TGCGCCAGCAGCAAAAACGGACAGGGCGAAACAGAGACCCAGTACTTC	CASSKNGQGETETQYF
once	TRBV30	TRBD1	TRBJ2-7	TGTGCCTGGATATTCCGGGACAGAACTAGTCGAGCAGAAGAGCAGTACTTC	CAWIFRDRTSRAEEQYF
.	TRBV5-3	.	TRBJ2-7	TGTGCCAGAGAAGTCAGGGGAAGCTCCTACGAGCAGTACTTC	CAREVRGSSYEQYF
.	TRBV11-2	TRBD2	TRBJ2-3	TGTGCCAGCAGCCCATCGGGACTAGCGGCGCTCACAGATACGCAGTATTTT	CASSPSGLAALTDTQYF
once	TRBV27	TRBD2	TRBJ2-3	TGTGCCAGCAGTTCCACGCGGACTAGCGGGTTTCCCGATACGCAGTATTTT	CASSSTRTSGFPDTQYF
once	TRBV5-1	.	TRBJ2-7	TGCGCCAGCAGCGAACTCGTGGGCTCCGAGCAGTACTTC	CASSELVGSEQYF
.	TRBV29-1	.	TRBJ2-2	TGCAGCGTTTGGGAGGTGTGGGACAGTCGGGGCACCGGGGAGCTGTTTTTT	CSVWEVWDSRGTGELFF
.	TRBV29-1	TRBD1	TRBJ1-2	TGCAGCGTTGACAGGGGGCAAGGCTACACCTTC	CSVDRGQGYTF
.	TRBV4-2	TRBD1	TRBJ2-2	TGTGCCAGCAGCCCGGACAGGGGAAACACCGGGGAGCTGTTTTTT	CASSPDRGNTGELFF
.	TRBV2	TRBD2	TRBJ2-1	TGTGCCAGCAGTGAACTCGGACTAGCGGGATCCTACAATGAGCAGTTCTTC	CASSELGLAGSYNEQFF
.	TRBV28	TRBD2	TRBJ2-1	TGTGCCAGCAGTGTGGGACTAGCGGGAAATAATGAGCAGTTCTTC	CASSVGLAGNNEQFF
.	TRBV10-3	.	TRBJ2-3	TGTGCCATCAGTGATCGGGACAATCTCGGAGATACGCAGTATTTT	CAISDRDNLGDTQYF
.	TRBV7-9	TRBD2	TRBJ2-1	TGTGCCAGCAGTAAGACTGGGGCTAGCGGGAGGAATGAGCAGTTCTTC	CASSKTGASGRNEQFF
.	TRBV27	TRBD1	TRBJ1-4	TGTGCCAGCAGTTTAATGGGACAGGGTAATGAAAAACTGTTTTTT	CASSLMGQGNEKLFF
.	TRBV6-6	.	TRBJ2-3	TGTGCCAGCAGTTCCGGATACCAGTATTTT	CASSSGYQYF
.	TRBV9	.	TRBJ2-1	TGTGCCAGCAACACCCGGGACTCCTACAATGAGCAGTTCTTC	CASNTRDSYNEQFF